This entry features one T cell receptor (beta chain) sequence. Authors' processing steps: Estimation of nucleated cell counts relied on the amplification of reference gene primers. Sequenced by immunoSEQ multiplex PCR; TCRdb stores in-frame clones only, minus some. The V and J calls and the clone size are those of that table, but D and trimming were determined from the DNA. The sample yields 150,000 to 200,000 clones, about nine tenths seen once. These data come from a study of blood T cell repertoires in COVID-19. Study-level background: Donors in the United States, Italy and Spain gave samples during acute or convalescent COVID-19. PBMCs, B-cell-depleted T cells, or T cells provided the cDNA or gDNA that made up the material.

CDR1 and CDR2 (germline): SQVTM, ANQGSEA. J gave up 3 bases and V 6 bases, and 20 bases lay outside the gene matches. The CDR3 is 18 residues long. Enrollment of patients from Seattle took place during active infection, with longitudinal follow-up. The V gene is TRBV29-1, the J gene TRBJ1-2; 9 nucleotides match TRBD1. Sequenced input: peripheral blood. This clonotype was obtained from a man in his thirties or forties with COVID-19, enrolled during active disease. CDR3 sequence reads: CSVVTSGTGTQLYYGYTF. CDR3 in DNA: TGCAGCGTCGTCACCTCCGGGACAGGGACTCAATTATACTATGGCTACACCTTC.